The 25 T cell receptor beta chains reported below all come from one sample, sequenced in a study of vaccination and CD4 T cells after COVID-19. At the Johns Hopkins FTIC core, DNA taken from cultured CD4+ T cells was sequenced by way of the Oncomine TCR Beta short-read assay. TCRdb passed the PCR reads through MiXCR, listing each CDR3 protein once. In the table there are 20,000 or so distinct CDR3 sequences, 44% of which are singletons. No antigen has been identified for these receptors. Treatment described: approximately nine-day PBMC culture with coronavirus spike peptide pools or control peptides (ViraFEST assay). The specimen was CD4+ T cells from blood, cultured in vitro, collected before SARS-CoV-2 vaccination. The receptors were sampled from a human donor who had recovered from COVID-19.

The CDR3 DNA sequence: TGCAGTGCTAGAGATTTGGCTAGCGGGGTTTTCTCTGGGGCCAACGTCCTGACTTTC. Protein product: CSARDLASGVFSGANVLTF. J is TRBJ2-6 and V is TRBV20-1; 9 nucleotides agree with TRBD2. Germline assignment: CDR1 DFQATT and CDR2 SNEGSKA (reference sequence). The CDR3 loop spans 19 amino acids. Germline trimming cut 0 bases from V and 0 bases from J; bases unmatched to any gene: 9.

In its sample, this clonotype was seen a few times. J is TRBJ1-5 and V is TRBV6-1; possible D gene TRBD1, 5 bases. CDR1 is MNHNS and CDR2 is SASEGT in the germline V gene. V was cut by 3 bases and J by 2 bases, with 14 bases left in between. The CDR3 length is 16 residues. For the CDR3, the DNA is TGTGCCAGCAGTGATGGTGGGGTAGGGGGCAATCAGCCCCAGCATTTT. Translation gives CASSDGGVGGNQPQHF.

The CDR3 coding sequence is TGTGCCAGCATCCCTAGCGGTATTGGCGTCGATACGCAGTATTTT. Its protein product is CASIPSGIGVDTQYF. This chain links TRBV28 with TRBJ2-3; 7 bases agree with TRBD2. The CDR3 extends over 15 amino acids. Looked up from germline, CDR1 is MDHEN and CDR2 is SYDVKM. Losses at the gene ends were 7 bases for V and 6 bases for J; bases not matched to a gene: 13.

The chain carries TRBV27 and TRBJ2-7; 8 nucleotides line up with TRBD1. The CDR3 consists of 15 residues. V trimming: 3 bases; J trimming: 5 bases; junction bases outside the gene matches: 9. Germline assignment: CDR1 MNHEY and CDR2 SMNVEV (reference sequence). CDR3 region: CASSFPGQGFNEQYF. The CDR3 DNA sequence: TGTGCCAGCAGTTTCCCCGGACAGGGATTTAACGAGCAGTACTTC.

In its sample, this clonotype was seen a few times. The V gene is TRBV4-2, the J gene TRBJ1-2, with TRBD1 matching 10 bases. Germline CDR1 and CDR2: LGHNA and YNFKEQ. The V and J ends lost 2 bases and 8 bases, in that order; junction bases with no gene match: 17. The CDR3 consists of 18 residues. CDR3 DNA: TGTGCCAGCAGCCAACCTTCCGGGACAGGGGTAGGAGTGGGGGGCTACACCTTC. It specifies CASSQPSGTGVGVGGYTF.

Only a few counts were recorded for this clonotype. The genes are TRBV6-5 and TRBJ2-7; the match to TRBD2 covers 10 bases. The germline V gene has CDR1 MNHEY and CDR2 SVGAGI. V lost 4 bases, J lost 6 bases, and 12 bases stayed unmatched. This CDR3 comprises 16 residues. The DNA for the CDR3 is TGTGCCAGCAGTTCCCTCCAGCGGGGGGGCCAATCCGAGCAGTACTTC. As protein: CASSSLQRGGQSEQYF.

This clonotype was detected only a few times. V and J are TRBV7-3 and TRBJ1-1; TRBD1 matches 10 bases. V lost 6 bases and J lost 4; bases outside the gene matches: 2. Germline CDR1 SGHTA, CDR2 FQGTGA. CDR3 length: 13 amino acids. CDR3 residues: CASSRDRGTEAFF. In DNA, the CDR3 is TGTGCCAGCAGTCGGGACAGGGGCACTGAAGCTTTCTTT.

The chain recombines TRBV6-4 with TRBJ2-2; D is ambiguous. The CDR3 sequence is 13 residues long. V gave up 5 bases and J gave up 5 bases, with 9 bases separating them. Per the germline V gene, CDR1 is MRHNA and CDR2 is SNTAGT. The CDR3 region is CASSTRTTGELFF. As DNA, the CDR3 is TGTGCCAGCAGTACGAGGACGACCGGGGAGCTGTTTTTT.

V gene TRBV28 combines with J gene TRBJ1-1; 8 bases agree with TRBD1. Germline CDR1 is MDHEN and CDR2 is SYDVKM. This CDR3 has 14 residues. Trimming removed 7 bases from V and 1 base from J; junction bases left unmatched: 5. The CDR3 spells CASTSDRANTEAFF. CDR3 sequence (DNA): TGTGCCAGCACCTCGGACAGGGCGAACACTGAAGCTTTCTTT.

This clonotype was counted a few times. The chain joins TRBV7-2 to TRBJ1-6; 8 nucleotides agree with TRBD1. The CDR3 totals 15 residues. Per the germline V gene, CDR1 is SGHTA and CDR2 is FQGNSA. V shed 4 bases and J 7 bases; nucleotides not matched to a gene: 6. The CDR3: CASSSRTGRNSPLHF. For the CDR3, the DNA is TGTGCCAGCAGCTCCCGGACAGGGCGGAATTCACCCCTCCACTTT.

There are a few counts of this clonotype. V is TRBV7-3 and J is TRBJ1-1, with 7 bases that match TRBD1. Germline-derived CDR1 and CDR2 are SGHTA and FQGTGA. V was pared by 5 bases and J by 4 bases, with 4 bases of the junction left unmatched. The CDR3 spans 13 residues. The CDR3 sequence: CASSRQGTTEAFF. Written as DNA, the CDR3 is TGTGCCAGCAGCAGACAGGGCACCACTGAAGCTTTCTTT. The variable domain in full, with the rest retrieved from reference TRBV7-3 and TRBJ1-1, is GAGVSQTPSNKVTEKGKYVELRCDPISGHTALYWYRQSLGQGPEFLIYFQGTGAADDSGLPNDRFFAVRPEGSVSTLKIQRTERGDSAVYLCASSRQGTTEAFFGQGTRLTVV.

The rearrangement uses TRBV15 and TRBJ1-6; TRBD1 is a possible D gene (5 bases). CDR1 is LNHNV, CDR2 YYDKDF, per germline (reference sequence). Trimming shortened V by 0 bases and J by 9 bases, and 15 bases separated the two germline ends. This CDR3 region has 16 residues. The CDR3 is CATSRDGGGGFSPLHF. CDR3 DNA: TGTGCCACCAGCAGAGATGGGGGGGGGGGATTTTCACCCCTCCACTTT.

This clonotype was recorded once. V is TRBV28 and J is TRBJ1-6; D gene uncertain. The CDR3 covers 15 residues. The V gene lost 3 bases and the J gene lost 5 bases, with 11 bases spanning the gap. Germline V gene sequence: CDR1 MDHEN, CDR2 SYDVKM. In DNA form, the CDR3 reads TGTGCCAGCAGTTTTGGATCCTTGAATAATTCACCCCTCCACTTT. This codes for CASSFGSLNNSPLHF.

V gene TRBV6-2 or TRBV6-3 combines with J gene TRBJ1-1; the D is unclear. The CDR3 covers 12 residues. CDR1 and CDR2 (germline): MNHEY, SVGEGT. Deletions cut 2 bases from V and 4 bases from J, with 5 bases between. The CDR3 is CASSYKGTEAFF. In DNA, the CDR3 is TGTGCCAGCAGTTACAAGGGCACTGAAGCTTTCTTT.

This clonotype occurred a few times. This chain links TRBV6-2 or TRBV6-3 with TRBJ2-5; possibly TRBD2 for D (6 bases). The CDR3 runs 14 residues. The V end was cut by 2 bases, the J end by 5 bases, with 12 bases between. Germline loops: CDR1 MNHEY, CDR2 SVGEGT. The CDR3 spells CASSYSLGGETQYF. The CDR3 DNA sequence: TGTGCCAGCAGTTACAGTCTTGGAGGGGAGACCCAGTACTTC.

The V call is TRBV20-1, the J call TRBJ2-1; D tentatively fits TRBD1 or TRBD2 (5 bases each). CDR3 length equals 13 residues. V lost 6 bases and J 2 bases, leaving 11 bases between the germline ends. CDR1 and CDR2 (germline): DFQATT, SNEGSKA (reference sequence). This CDR3 reads CSAPGPTYNEQFF. The CDR3 DNA reads as TGCAGTGCCCCGGGACCTACCTACAATGAGCAGTTCTTC.

This clonotype was found a few times. The J gene is TRBJ1-5, the V gene TRBV7-2; D call uncertain. Trimming removed 1 base at V and 1 base at J, with 11 bases between. Per germline, CDR1 SGHTA and CDR2 FQGNSA. The CDR3 runs to 16 residues. The CDR3 region is CASSLGRAGSNQPQHF. CDR3 bases: TGTGCCAGCAGCTTAGGGAGGGCGGGGAGCAATCAGCCCCAGCATTTT.

This chain uses TRBV10-3 with TRBJ2-7; TRBD2 agrees at 7 bases. V was clipped by 7 bases and J by 7 bases; unmatched bases: 4. There are 11 residues in the CDR3. The germline CDR1 and CDR2 sequences are ENHRY and SYGVKD. The CDR3 region is CAITPGGEQYF. CDR3 nucleotides: TGTGCCATCACCCCGGGGGGAGAGCAGTACTTC.

This clonotype has just a few counts. The CDR3 region is CASTPHTDSWGYTF. In DNA, the CDR3 is TGTGCCAGCACTCCGCATACCGACTCCTGGGGCTACACCTTC. V gene TRBV2 combines with J gene TRBJ1-2; D call uncertain. V gave up 7 bases and J gave up 8 bases, with 20 bases separating them. CDR3 length equals 14 residues. From germline, CDR1 is SNHLY and CDR2 FYNNEI.

This chain joins TRBV12-3 or TRBV12-4 and TRBJ1-2; 8 bases line up with TRBD1. This CDR3 spans 14 amino acids. V was pared by 6 bases and J by 3 bases, with 6 bases of the junction left unmatched. The CDR3 is CASSLTGQDYGYTF. As DNA, the CDR3 is TGTGCCAGCAGCCTGACGGGACAGGACTATGGCTACACCTTC.

The J gene is TRBJ2-2, the V gene TRBV24-1, with D maybe TRBD1 (6 bases). The CDR3 consists of 16 residues. Per the germline V gene, CDR1 is KGHDR and CDR2 is SFDVKD. V shed 3 bases and J shed 4 bases, with 14 bases lying between them. CDR3 DNA sequence: TGTGCCACCAGTGATCTACAGGGCTGGGGCACCGGGGAGCTGTTTTTT. It yields the protein CATSDLQGWGTGELFF.

This clonotype is judged medium-sized. The V call is TRBV2, the J call TRBJ1-1; tentatively, D is TRBD1 (6 bases). The CDR3 consists of 14 residues. The ends were cut back, 4 bases at V and 5 bases at J, with 14 bases in the middle. Germline CDR1 is SNHLY and CDR2 is FYNNEI. In DNA form, the CDR3 reads TGTGCCAGCAGTGTGAGGGGGGTTTTAACTGAAGCTTTCTTT. Translated, it gives CASSVRGVLTEAFF.

The chain links TRBV27 to TRBJ2-1; tentatively, D is TRBD1 (6 bases). The CDR3 spans 17 residues. Trimming left V 6 bases short and J 4 bases short, with 22 bases between. Germline assignment: CDR1 MNHEY and CDR2 SMNVEV (reference sequence). The CDR3, as DNA: TGTGCCAGCAGAAACCCCAAGGACAGCGCGAAGTACAATGAGCAGTTCTTC. This gives the protein CASRNPKDSAKYNEQFF.

This clonotype was counted between two and nine times. The CDR3 loop reads CASSLARTGSTGELFF. CDR3 DNA sequence: TGTGCCAGCAGCTTAGCCCGGACAGGGAGCACCGGGGAGCTGTTTTTT. The V call is TRBV7-2, the J call TRBJ2-2, with TRBD1 identical over 8 bases. This CDR3 region has 16 residues. V dropped 0 bases and J dropped 4; count of bases not matched to a gene: 4. Germline CDR1 and CDR2: SGHTA and FQGNSA.

This clonotype was seen more than once but under ten times. The V call is TRBV2, the J call TRBJ2-5, with TRBD2 identical over 15 bases. Trimming at V came to 3 bases and at J to 5 bases, leaving 7 bases not matched to a gene. Germline V gene lookup returns CDR1 SNHLY and CDR2 FYNNEI. CDR3 length: 17 residues. The CDR3 loop reads CASSERTSGGAPETQYF. Written as DNA, the CDR3 is TGTGCCAGCAGTGAGAGGACTAGCGGGGGGGCCCCGGAGACCCAGTACTTC.